These 28 T cell receptor beta chains were all obtained from the same sample, sequenced in a study of identical twins. TCRdb redid the calling of the 5' RACE reads with MiXCR, one entry per CDR3 protein. The sample yields around 1.7 million distinct CDR3 sequences, about 30% seen once. The material sequenced was cord blood. The receptors shown here come from a newborn girl in good health.

This clonotype was counted only a few times. This rearrangement joins TRBV2 to TRBJ2-3, with 7 bases that match TRBD1. This CDR3 contains 13 residues. V dropped 8 bases and J dropped 4; count of bases not matched to a gene: 6. Per the germline V gene, CDR1 is SNHLY and CDR2 is FYNNEI. The DNA for the CDR3 is TGTGCCAGCCGCCCGACAGGGTCAGATACGCAGTATTTT. Encoded protein: CASRPTGSDTQYF.

This clonotype came up a few times. The chain uses TRBV28 and TRBJ1-2; 8 bases fit TRBD1. Germline V gene lookup returns CDR1 MDHEN and CDR2 SYDVKM. J was trimmed by 7 bases and V by 2 bases; bases with no gene match: 6. This CDR3 contains 14 residues. CDR3 sequence (DNA): TGTGCCAGCAGTTTAAAAAGACAGGGGTTTGGCTACACCTTC. It encodes CASSLKRQGFGYTF.

This chain links TRBV6-1 with TRBJ1-4; perhaps TRBD1 as D (5 bases). Trimming removed 0 bases from V and 4 bases from J, with 9 bases in between. The V gene's germline CDR1 is MNHNS and CDR2 SASEGT. This CDR3 spans 15 amino acids. The CDR3 DNA reads TGTGCCAGCAGTGAAGCACGAGGGGTTAATGAAAAACTGTTTTTT. Protein: CASSEARGVNEKLFF.

The chain employs TRBV6-1 and TRBJ2-1, with D maybe TRBD1 (8 bases). Germline V gene sequence: CDR1 MNHNS, CDR2 SASEGT. This CDR3 spans 15 amino acids. V was pared by 10 bases and J by 5 bases, with 21 bases between. The CDR3, as DNA: TGTGCCACAAAACCCGGGAGGACAGGGAACAATGAGCAGTTCTTC. Its protein is CATKPGRTGNNEQFF.

This clonotype was observed a single time. A single base separates this from a much larger clone, so it may be a read error. The chain couples TRBV29-1 to TRBJ2-7, with D maybe TRBD2 (6 bases). Trimming stripped 4 bases from V and 7 bases from J, with 20 bases between. The CDR3 length is 14 residues. Per the germline V gene, CDR1 is SQVTM and CDR2 is ANQGSEA. Here the CDR3 DNA reads TGCAGCGTTGTTCGCGGGGCGGTCTACAATGAGCAGTACTTC. As protein: CSVVRGAVYNEQYF.

A word on this clonotype: This clone may be a read error of a much larger clone one base away. The rearrangement links TRBV20-1 to TRBJ2-5, with D unclear. This CDR3 contains 14 residues. Germline lookup yields CDR1 DFQATT and CDR2 SNEGSKA (reference sequence). As DNA, the CDR3 is TGCAGTGCTAGAGTCGCAGTTCCTCCAGAGGCCCAGTACTTC. It yields the protein CSARVAVPPEAQYF.

This clonotype showed up just a few times. The V call is TRBV20-1, the J call TRBJ1-2; D unresolved. The germline CDR1 and CDR2 sequences are DFQATT and SNEGSKA (reference sequence). The V and J ends lost 3 bases and 2 bases respectively, with 16 bases between them. The CDR3 contains 15 residues. In DNA form, the CDR3 reads TGCAGTGCTAGCGCCTTTGGACGGGCAAACTATGGCTACACCTTC. Translated, it gives CSASAFGRANYGYTF.

The rearrangement uses TRBV12-3 or TRBV12-4 and TRBJ1-5; D is possibly TRBD1 (6 bases). V dropped 2 bases and J dropped 0 bases, with 8 bases sitting between them. This CDR3 comprises 15 residues. The CDR3 coding sequence is TGTGCCAGCAGTTTACAGGGGCATAGCAATCAGCCCCAGCATTTT. This sequence encodes CASSLQGHSNQPQHF.

The chain joins TRBV2 to TRBJ2-5; tentatively, D is TRBD1 (5 bases). The CDR3 contains 15 residues. Germline V lookup: CDR1 SNHLY, CDR2 FYNNEI. The germline V and J ends were trimmed by 7 bases and 0 bases, with 15 bases remaining between them. The CDR3 spells CASIWGSQHQETQYF. The CDR3 DNA follows: TGTGCCAGCATCTGGGGCTCCCAGCACCAAGAGACCCAGTACTTC.

The chain recombines TRBV27 with TRBJ2-7, with 12 positions matching TRBD2. Germline loops: CDR1 MNHEY, CDR2 SMNVEV (reference sequence). The length of the CDR3 is 19 residues. The V and J ends lost 0 bases and 2 bases, in that order; junction bases with no gene match: 11. The CDR3 region is CASSLSASGRALGPYEQYF. CDR3 DNA sequence: TGTGCCAGCAGTTTATCGGCTAGCGGGAGGGCTCTTGGCCCCTACGAGCAGTACTTC.

This clonotype was seen more than once but under ten times. The chain uses TRBV5-6 and TRBJ2-3; D perhaps matches TRBD1 (5 bases). Germline lookup yields CDR1 SGHDT and CDR2 YYEEEE. Trimming shortened V by 1 base and J by 1 base, and 22 bases separated the two germline ends. CDR3 size: 19 residues. The CDR3 region is CASSLISTLGAMGTDTQYF. The DNA of the CDR3 is TGTGCCAGCAGCTTGATTTCCACCTTAGGGGCGATGGGCACAGATACGCAGTATTTT.

The chain combines TRBV12-3 or TRBV12-4 with TRBJ1-5, with D uncertain. Trimming cost V 4 bases and J 0 bases, with 7 bases left between them. The CDR3 extends over 14 amino acids. As DNA, the CDR3 is TGTGCCAGCAGTTCGGAGAATAGCAATCAGCCCCAGCATTTT. Translating gives CASSSENSNQPQHF.

This clonotype appeared a few times. The chain couples TRBV20-1 to TRBJ1-1, with D tentatively TRBD1 (6 bases). Germline V gene lookup returns CDR1 DFQATT and CDR2 SNEGSKA (reference sequence). The CDR3 runs to 15 residues. Between the trimmed V and J ends, which lost 4 bases and 1 base, there was a span of 16 bases. Written as DNA, the CDR3 is TGCAGTGCTACTTCGGACAGAGGGCCGAACACTGAAGCTTTCTTT. Protein: CSATSDRGPNTEAFF.

The chain recombines TRBV6-5 with TRBJ1-2, with unresolved D. This CDR3 comprises 13 residues. Trimming left V 2 bases short and J 7 bases short, with 11 bases between. Looked up from germline, CDR1 is MNHEY and CDR2 is SVGAGI. The CDR3 region is CASSYTIGGGYTF. CDR3 DNA sequence: TGTGCCAGCAGTTACACCATTGGCGGTGGCTACACCTTC.

The CDR3 DNA reads TGCGCCAGCAGCCACCACTCCTCGGGGGCCTACAATGAGCAGTTCTTC. Encoded protein: CASSHHSSGAYNEQFF. The genes are TRBV5-1 and TRBJ2-1, with D perhaps TRBD2 (6 bases). This CDR3 contains 16 residues. V lost 4 bases and J 2 bases, leaving 16 bases between the germline ends. CDR1 and CDR2 from the germline V gene are SGHRS and YFSETQ.

This clonotype was counted between two and nine times. The CDR3 here is CASSPRVPGEQFF. CDR3 bases: TGTGCCAGCAGTCCGAGAGTTCCTGGTGAGCAGTTCTTC. The chain joins TRBV12-3 or TRBV12-4 to TRBJ2-1; D remains unclear. The germline V and J ends were trimmed by 5 bases and 9 bases, with 14 bases remaining between them. This CDR3 spans 13 amino acids.

The rearrangement uses TRBV4-2 and TRBJ1-4, with 7 bases fitting TRBD1. The CDR3 has 15 amino acids. V lost 1 base, J lost 3 bases, and 2 bases stayed unmatched. The germline V gene has CDR1 LGHNA and CDR2 YNFKEQ. CDR3: CASSQVTGANEKLFF. The CDR3 DNA reads TGTGCCAGCAGCCAAGTTACAGGGGCTAATGAAAAACTGTTTTTT.

In nucleotides, the CDR3 is TGTGCCAGCAGCTTGGAGGACAGGGGTCGTGGCTACACCTTC. It codes for CASSLEDRGRGYTF. The chain is built from TRBV5-8 and TRBJ1-2; 9 bases map to TRBD1. The V gene end was trimmed by 0 bases and the J gene end by 7 bases; junction bases not matched to a gene: 4. The CDR3 is made up of 14 amino acids. From germline, CDR1 is SGHTS and CDR2 YDEGEE.

On this clonotype itself: A much more abundant neighbour one base away suggests this may be a read error. This chain links TRBV12-3 or TRBV12-4 with TRBJ2-1, with D possibly TRBD2 on 6 matching bases. With 3 bases removed from V and 13 bases from J, the gap between germline ends came to 13 bases. The CDR3 extends over 12 amino acids. For the CDR3, the DNA is TGTGCCAGCAGTTTCTACCGGGAGACCCAGTTCTTC. Translating it yields CASSFYRETQFF.

The chain uses TRBV29-1 and TRBJ1-6; the D is unclear. The ends were cut back, 3 bases at V and 10 bases at J, with 10 bases in the middle. The CDR3 is 12 residues long. Looked up from germline, CDR1 is SQVTM and CDR2 is ANQGSEA. The CDR3 sequence: CSVDGVRSPLHF. CDR3 nucleotides: TGCAGCGTTGATGGGGTTCGGTCACCCCTCCACTTT. Using reference TRBV29-1 and TRBJ1-6 for the parts outside the CDR3, the full variable domain is SAVISQKPSRDICQRGTSLTIQCQVDSQVTMMFWYRQQPGQSLTLIATANQGSEATYESGFVIDKFPISRPNLTFSTLTVSNMSPEDSSIYLCSVDGVRSPLHFGNGTRLTVT.

Many counts were recorded for this clonotype. The chain carries TRBV10-3 and TRBJ2-5; 13 bases agree with TRBD2. The length of the CDR3 is 14 residues. Germline-derived CDR1 and CDR2 are ENHRY and SYGVKD. V lost 4 bases and J lost 4; bases outside the gene matches: 0. The CDR3 loop is CAISGTSGGETQYF. The CDR3 coding sequence is TGTGCCATCAGTGGGACTAGCGGGGGAGAGACCCAGTACTTC.

The genes are TRBV20-1 and TRBJ2-7; 10 positions agree with TRBD1. CDR3 length: 10 residues. V trimming: 3 bases; J trimming: 12 bases; junction bases outside the gene matches: 2. Germline CDR1 DFQATT, CDR2 SNEGSKA (reference sequence). The CDR3 DNA reads TGCAGTGCTAGGAGGGACAGGGGGTACTTC. Translating gives CSARRDRGYF.

This clonotype has just a few counts. This chain joins TRBV20-1 and TRBJ1-5, with 7 positions matching TRBD1. The CDR3 loop spans 14 amino acids. V shed 6 bases and J 4 bases; nucleotides not matched to a gene: 9. Germline values: CDR1 DFQATT, CDR2 SNEGSKA (reference sequence). The CDR3 DNA follows: TGCAGTGCGAAACCGGGACAGAGTAATCAGCCCCAGCATTTT. Translation: CSAKPGQSNQPQHF.

This chain connects TRBV13 to TRBJ1-6, with TRBD1 as a possible D gene (5 bases). CDR1 and CDR2 (germline): PRHDT, FYEKMQ (reference sequence). Trimming removed 4 bases from V and 5 bases from J, with 12 bases in between. The CDR3 sequence is 15 residues long. The CDR3 sequence: CASSSGLGNNSPLHF. The CDR3 DNA sequence: TGTGCCAGCAGCTCGGGACTCGGAAATAATTCACCCCTCCACTTT.

This chain joins TRBV7-2 and TRBJ2-1; TRBD2 agrees at 9 bases. J was trimmed by 6 bases and V by 1 base; bases with no gene match: 7. This CDR3 is built from 16 residues. Germline CDR1 reads SGHTA; CDR2 reads FQGNSA. CDR3 amino acids: CASSLVGGGAPNEQFF. In DNA form, the CDR3 reads TGTGCCAGCAGCTTAGTTGGCGGGGGGGCACCCAATGAGCAGTTCTTC.

The rearrangement links TRBV28 to TRBJ2-5; 11 bases match TRBD2. CDR1 is MDHEN and CDR2 is SYDVKM in the germline V gene. The length of the CDR3 is 18 residues. V gave up 5 bases and J gave up 11 bases; unmatched junction bases: 22. The CDR3 sequence: CASSHSLAGGLSTYEQYF. The CDR3 DNA sequence: TGTGCCAGCAGTCACTCTCTAGCGGGGGGCCTCTCTACATATGAGCAGTACTTC.

The chain recombines TRBV4-1 with TRBJ1-6, with TRBD1 identical over 9 bases. Germline V gene sequence: CDR1 MGHRA, CDR2 YSYEKL. This CDR3 region has 14 residues. V trimming: 4 bases; J trimming: 11 bases; junction bases outside the gene matches: 6. CDR3 sequence (DNA): TGCGCCAGCAGCCCGGGACAGGGCGGGGCACCCCTCCACTTT. Translation: CASSPGQGGAPLHF.

The chain is built from TRBV21-1 and TRBJ1-1; the table's D gene call, TRBD1, was not cross checked with the DNA. TRBV21-1 is a recognized pseudogene. The CDR3 is 12 amino acids. CDR3 bases: TGTGCCATCCCGACCGGGAACACTGAAGCTTTCTTT. This translates into CAIPTGNTEAFF.